This T cell receptor (beta chain) stems from a study of CD8+ T cells in alopecia areata listed by TCRdb under 2018. About the full investigation: The treated patients took part in an open-label pilot trial in which moderate-to-severe alopecia areata was treated with oral tofacitinib at 5 to 10 mg twice daily. The study used high-throughput TCRbeta sequencing to examine T cell clonal expansion in alopecia areata, in both the C3H/HeJ mouse model and human patients. Clonality in the scalp was compared among normal scalp (n=4), patchy alopecia areata scalp (n=8), and alopecia totalis/universalis scalp (n=8). Patients on tofacitinib were biopsied at baseline and after 4 and 24 weeks of treatment, and several of the patients also had a later scalp biopsy. Tofacitinib was administered for 6 to 18 months, and 6 months of follow-up off drug were then conducted to assess delayed response and recurrence. RNA was extracted with the PAXgene miRNA kit for fixed scalp, the miRNeasy kit for PBMCs, and the RNeasy kit for mouse skin. For the treated patients, the SALT score, which quantifies what percentage of scalp surface area is affected, served as the measure of disease severity. TCRbeta CDR3 regions were amplified by immunoSEQ multiplex PCR with 35 Vbeta forward and 13 Jbeta reverse primers. Scalp tissue and sorted CD4+ and CD8+ peripheral blood T cells from patchy and totalis/universalis alopecia areata patients and from healthy controls were covered by human TCRbeta sequencing.

The investigation overall reported the following: Many expanded lesional clones persisted in scalp and blood during tofacitinib treatment, which may partly explain relapse after stopping treatment. Higher clonality and more expanded CD8+ clones were observed in lesional scalp than in normal scalp, particularly in alopecia totalis/universalis, a finding suggestive of antigenic drive. Scalp clonality and the number of expanded CD8+ clones among the top 100 scalp clones were significantly decreased by tofacitinib. Unlike mouse skin, where gammadelta T cells dominate, normal human skin contains resident alphabeta T cells that get sequenced too, which complicates analysis of the scalp TCR repertoire. The treated cohort was small, with a single nonresponder, so links between baseline CD8+ expansion and response need larger studies. Shared TCR sequences between patients were less evident than in mice, which may be partly attributable to HLA diversity in the patient population.

The library was made by the immunoSEQ multiplex PCR assay. For TCR sequencing, RNA was extracted from every sample and reverse transcribed into cDNA to serve as template. SuperScript III was used to make first-strand cDNA, primed with a 2:1 mix of oligo-dT and random hexamers. A synthetic immune receptor repertoire was used to assess amplification bias, and residual bias was removed computationally. On the authors' methods: After raw reads were preprocessed to remove errors, the CDR3 was defined following IMGT conventions as running from the conserved cysteine to phenylalanine. To get clonality, Shannon entropy was normalized by log2 of the number of productive unique TCRs and the result was subtracted from 1. Whether scalp clones were CD4 or CD8 was inferred by matching scalp TCRbeta sequences against CD4 and CD8 repertoires sorted from blood. Drawn from immuneACCESS, this table holds only the in-frame rearrangements with V and J called that TCRdb kept. Clones are partly lost; checked studies trace under half to an unresolved V gene and leave the rest unexplained. V, J and clone size were drawn from that table, and D and trimming were deduced from the DNA. The sample data list about 250,000 clones, and around three fifths of these were observed just once. The ten most abundant clones make up more than 0.85% of the sample.

At the junction V is shortened by 3 bases and J by 11 bases, with 11 bases in between. Taken from the germline V gene, the CDR1 and CDR2 loops are SGHTA and FQGNSA. Taken from cysteine to phenylalanine, the CDR3 has 13 residues. The CDR3 DNA has 39 bases and is translated from base 1. As regards this clone: Its antigen remains undetermined. No quality values exist for individual bases; no much larger clone is one base distant.

The intended sense of this specimen's treatment or condition label: oral pan-JAK inhibitor, 5-10 mg twice daily. Peripheral blood and lesional scalp punch biopsies were obtained from patients with alopecia areata. After PBMCs were isolated by density centrifugation and stained for CD3, CD4 and CD8, a FACSAria was used to sort CD4+ and CD8+ T cells. The TCR originated in a human donor with alopecia areata. Here the sequenced sample was CD4+ T cells sorted from blood, taken at week 52, from a patient treated with tofacitinib. The sequence links TRBV7-2 to TRBJ1-6; a tentative D call is TRBD1 (5 bases match). The CDR3 here reads CASSLGGSTPLHF. The nucleotide sequence is TGTGCCAGCAGCTTGGGGGGATCGACACCCCTCCACTTT.